These 27 T cell receptor beta chains were all obtained from the same sample, sequenced in a study of cytomegalovirus exposure and HLA in healthy donors (dated by TCRdb to 2016 to 2017). Library preparation was by the immunoSEQ multiplex PCR assay. TCRdb re-hosts the immuneACCESS table, in-frame sequences only. Its copies lack some clones; in the studies checked, an unresolved V gene accounts for under half of them, and the cause for the rest is not known. The sample yields around 110,000 clones; about 87% were counted once. In total, the top ten clones hold more than 1.5% of the sample. The sequencing sample was made of PBMCs. These receptors were collected from a woman in her late teens or twenties in good health and CMV-seropositive.

This clone occurred once. V and J are TRBV7-6 and TRBJ1-6; a weak D match, TRBD1 (6 bases). V was clipped by 5 bases and J by 0 bases, with 17 bases between them. The germline V gene encodes CDR1 SGHVS and CDR2 FNYEAQ. The CDR3 length is 18 residues. CDR3 sequence reads: CASSPSGTSTSYNSPLHF. The CDR3 nucleotides read TGTGCCAGCAGCCCCTCCGGGACATCAACCTCCTATAATTCACCCCTCCACTTT.

Only one count was recorded for this clone. The chain uses TRBV28 and TRBJ1-2, with 7 bases aligning to TRBD1. CDR1 MDHEN and CDR2 SYDVKM come from the germline V gene. The CDR3 runs to 16 residues. Trimming cost V 2 bases and J 4 bases; bases outside gene matches: 10. Written as DNA, the CDR3 is TGTGCCAGCAGTTTAAGTCCGACAGGGATGGGCTATGGCTACACCTTC. Its protein is CASSLSPTGMGYGYTF.

The gene calls are TRBV27 and TRBJ2-7; the match to TRBD1 covers 10 bases. This CDR3 contains 15 residues. CDR1 is MNHEY and CDR2 is SMNVEV in the germline V gene (reference sequence). Trimming at V came to 5 bases and at J to 3 bases, leaving 7 bases not matched to a gene. The CDR3 loop is CASSRGQGLLYEQYF. The CDR3 DNA is TGTGCCAGCAGTCGGGGACAGGGGTTACTCTACGAGCAGTACTTC.

The chain employs TRBV6-9 and TRBJ1-2; D is undetermined. Germline V gene data show CDR1 as MNHGY and CDR2 as SVAAGI. Trimming cost V 1 base and J 8 bases, with 26 bases left between them. This CDR3 spans 18 amino acids. In DNA form, the CDR3 reads TGTGCCAGCAGTTATTGGAGTCGGGAGCCTAAGCGTCAAGGGGGCTACACCTTC. It encodes CASSYWSREPKRQGGYTF.

V usage is TRBV10-3 and J usage is TRBJ2-6, with 8 bases lining up with TRBD2. V shed 3 bases and J 4 bases; nucleotides not matched to a gene: 14. Germline V lookup: CDR1 ENHRY, CDR2 SYGVKD. The CDR3 is made up of 19 amino acids. The CDR3 sequence: CAISDGRGLDGVGANVLTF. DNA of the CDR3: TGTGCCATCAGTGACGGGAGGGGACTTGACGGAGTAGGGGCCAACGTCCTGACTTTC.

V gene TRBV4-2 combines with J gene TRBJ2-2; 9 bases agree with TRBD2. Per the germline V gene, CDR1 is LGHNA and CDR2 is YNFKEQ. The CDR3 length is 15 residues. V dropped 0 bases and J dropped 4; count of bases not matched to a gene: 0. The CDR3 region is CASSQELAGTGELFF. The CDR3 DNA reads as TGTGCCAGCAGCCAAGAACTAGCGGGCACCGGGGAGCTGTTTTTT.

This sequence joins TRBV5-6 and TRBJ2-1, with TRBD1 matching 8 bases. The V segment lost 0 bases and the J segment 1 base; nucleotides outside the gene matches: 0. The CDR3 sequence is 15 residues long. The germline gives CDR1 SGHDT, CDR2 YYEEEE. In DNA form, the CDR3 reads TGTGCCAGCAGCTTGGGACAGGGGTCCTACAATGAGCAGTTCTTC. Translating it yields CASSLGQGSYNEQFF.

The CDR3 coding sequence is TGTGCCAGCAGCTCTCCTTTTGGGGGGGCCTCTGGGGCCAACGTCCTGACTTTC. Residues: CASSSPFGGASGANVLTF. The rearrangement links TRBV13 to TRBJ2-6; D possibly corresponds to TRBD2 (7 bases). CDR1 is PRHDT, CDR2 FYEKMQ, per germline (reference sequence). The CDR3 contains 18 residues. Trimming pared 4 bases from V and 0 bases from J, leaving 16 bases between.

The gene calls are TRBV28 and TRBJ1-2; no definite D call. Germline values: CDR1 MDHEN, CDR2 SYDVKM. The CDR3 sequence is 15 residues long. V dropped 5 bases and J dropped 4 bases, with 17 bases sitting between them. CDR3 loop: CASSAGRGQGYGYTF. CDR3 sequence (DNA): TGTGCCAGCAGTGCCGGTCGAGGGCAAGGCTATGGCTACACCTTC.

The rearrangement uses TRBV2 and TRBJ1-4; no reliable D call. This CDR3 comprises 13 residues. The germline gives CDR1 SNHLY, CDR2 FYNNEI. V lost 8 bases and J 5 bases, leaving 12 bases between the germline ends. The CDR3 loop is CASVSAANEKLFF. DNA of the CDR3: TGTGCCAGCGTCTCAGCGGCGAATGAAAAACTGTTTTTT. The full variable domain, with the rest looked up from reference TRBV2 and TRBJ1-4, is EPEVTQTPSHQVTQMGQEVILRCVPISNHLYFYWYRQILGQKVEFLVSFYNNEISEKSEIFDDQFSVERPDGSNFTLKIRSTKLEDSAMYFCASVSAANEKLFFGSGTQLSVL.

The chain has TRBV2 and TRBJ2-5; D is unresolved. Germline CDR1 reads SNHLY; CDR2 reads FYNNEI. This CDR3 is built from 12 residues. Trimming left V 2 bases short and J 3 bases short, with 4 bases between. The CDR3 DNA sequence: TGTGCCAGCAGTGAAACAGAAGAGACCCAGTACTTC. Translated, it gives CASSETEETQYF.

This clone has just one count. This sequence joins TRBV18 and TRBJ1-5; 9 nucleotides line up with TRBD1. The ends lost 3 bases at V and 4 bases at J; junction bases unmatched: 4. Germline CDR1 is KGHSH and CDR2 is LQKENI. The CDR3 length is 15 residues. CDR3 sequence (DNA): TGTGCCAGCTCACCTGGGACAGGGATGAATCAGCCCCAGCATTTT. Its protein is CASSPGTGMNQPQHF.

The chain links TRBV4-2 to TRBJ2-7; 10 nucleotides match TRBD2. Germline CDR1 LGHNA, CDR2 YNFKEQ. V dropped 1 base and J dropped 5; count of bases not matched to a gene: 8. The CDR3 has 16 residues. The CDR3 here is CASSQVQSGGVDEQYF. The CDR3 nucleotides are TGTGCCAGCAGCCAAGTTCAGAGCGGGGGGGTCGACGAGCAGTACTTC.

This rearrangement joins TRBV4-3 to TRBJ2-2; D remains ambiguous. Germline CDR1 reads LGHNA; CDR2 reads YSLEER. The V end was cut by 0 bases, the J end by 3 bases, with 5 bases between. This CDR3 has 14 residues. Here the CDR3 reads CASSQEAYTGELFF. CDR3 sequence (DNA): TGCGCCAGCAGCCAAGAGGCCTACACCGGGGAGCTGTTTTTT.

V gene TRBV4-1 combines with J gene TRBJ2-1; 10 bases line up with TRBD2. Per germline, CDR1 MGHRA and CDR2 YSYEKL. Trimming removed 6 bases from V and 6 bases from J; junction bases left unmatched: 8. The CDR3 covers 15 residues. CDR3 bases: TGCGCCAGCAGTACAAGCGGGGGGGCCTCCAATGAGCAGTTCTTC. Translation gives CASSTSGGASNEQFF.

The chain has TRBV4-3 and TRBJ1-2; TRBD1 matches 9 bases. Per germline, CDR1 LGHNA and CDR2 YSLEER. The V segment lost 2 bases and the J segment 4 bases; nucleotides outside the gene matches: 8. The CDR3 is 16 amino acids. The CDR3 coding sequence is TGCGCCAGCAGCCAACAGAGGACAGGGGTAGGCTATGGCTACACCTTC. Translated: CASSQQRTGVGYGYTF.

The count of this clone is one. V is TRBV5-4 and J is TRBJ1-3; D ambiguous. Trimming took off 2 bases at V and 0 bases at J, with 9 bases between the two ends. The germline V gene encodes CDR1 SGHNT and CDR2 YYREEE (reference sequence). CDR3 length: 15 amino acids. CDR3 bases: TGTGCCAGCAGCTTAGGAGTGTCCTCTGGAAACACCATATATTTT. The encoded protein is CASSLGVSSGNTIYF.

The chain combines TRBV28 with TRBJ2-3, with 8 bases lining up with TRBD2. Germline V gene data show CDR1 as MDHEN and CDR2 as SYDVKM. The CDR3 is 13 residues long. The V and J ends lost 10 bases and 1 base, in that order; junction bases with no gene match: 4. The DNA of the CDR3 is TGTGCCACCAAAGCGGGGGGCACAGATACGCAGTATTTT. It yields the protein CATKAGGTDTQYF.

The gene calls are TRBV14 and TRBJ2-3; possible D gene TRBD1, 6 bases. V was trimmed by 5 bases and J by 4 bases, leaving 10 bases between them. CDR1 and CDR2 (germline): SGHDN, FVKESK. The CDR3 length is 13 residues. CDR3 DNA: TGTGCCAGCAGCTACTACAGGGCAGATACGCAGTATTTT. It translates to CASSYYRADTQYF.

V and J are TRBV6-1 and TRBJ2-4; weak D call: TRBD1 (5 bases). Germline CDR1 reads MNHNS; CDR2 reads SASEGT. V gave up 0 bases and J gave up 1 base, with 10 bases separating them. This CDR3 has 16 amino acids. The CDR3 protein is CASSEARASAKNIQYF. The CDR3 DNA reads TGTGCCAGCAGTGAAGCCAGGGCGTCGGCCAAAAACATTCAGTACTTC.

As to this clone: A read error may account for a junction end that differs from germline. The rearrangement joins TRBV7-7 to TRBJ2-3; 9 bases match TRBD1. Looked up from germline, CDR1 is SSHAT and CDR2 is FNYEAQ (reference sequence). CDR3 length: 17 residues. CDR3 coding DNA: TGTGCTAGCAGCCTGGGATGGACAGGGGATCTCACAGATACGCAGTATTTT. Translated: CASSLGWTGDLTDTQYF. Drawing the rest from reference TRBV7-7 and TRBJ2-3, the complete variable domain is GAGVSQSPRYKVTKRGQDVTLRCDPISSHATLYWYQQALGQGPEFLTYFNYEAQPDKSGLPSDRFSAERPEGSISTLTIQRTEQRDSAMYRCASSLGWTGDLTDTQYFGPGTRLTVL.

The V and J genes are TRBV2 and TRBJ1-5; 8 nucleotides match TRBD1. V lost 3 bases to trimming and J lost 6 bases; unmatched junction nucleotides: 7. This CDR3 comprises 15 residues. Germline V CDR1 and CDR2: SNHLY, FYNNEI. The CDR3 DNA sequence: TGTGCCAGCAGTGAGGGCAGGGGGCCAGGTCAGCCCCAGCATTTT. Protein product: CASSEGRGPGQPQHF. The full variable domain, rest sourced from reference TRBV2 and TRBJ1-5, is EPEVTQTPSHQVTQMGQEVILRCVPISNHLYFYWYRQILGQKVEFLVSFYNNEISEKSEIFDDQFSVERPDGSNFTLKIRSTKLEDSAMYFCASSEGRGPGQPQHFGDGTRLSIL.

The rearrangement joins TRBV7-9 to TRBJ2-7; D may be TRBD1 (6 bases). From germline, CDR1 is SEHNR and CDR2 FQNEAQ (reference sequence). CDR3 length equals 14 residues. Trimming pared 5 bases from V and 2 bases from J, leaving 13 bases between. In nucleotides, the CDR3 is TGTGCCAGCAGCCTCACAGGGAGAGCCTACGAGCAGTACGTC. Amino acids: CASSLTGRAYEQYV.

This clone was found a few times. J is TRBJ2-2 and V is TRBV27; D gene ambiguous. The V gene's germline CDR1 is MNHEY and CDR2 SMNVEV (reference sequence). Trimming left V 3 bases short and J 4 bases short, with 9 bases between. This CDR3 has 14 residues. The DNA of the CDR3 is TGTGCCAGCAGTTTGGGCATTTCCACCGGGGAGCTGTTTTTT. As protein: CASSLGISTGELFF.

The rearrangement uses TRBV7-9 and TRBJ1-3; 7 bases match TRBD1. CDR3 length: 17 residues. Trimming at V came to 6 bases and at J to 0 bases, leaving 11 bases not matched to a gene. CDR1 is SEHNR, CDR2 FQNEAQ, per germline (reference sequence). The CDR3 reads CASRGLTGKSSGNTIYF. CDR3 in DNA: TGTGCCAGCAGGGGTTTGACAGGGAAAAGCTCTGGAAACACCATATATTTT.

The chain carries TRBV6-6 and TRBJ1-5, with D perhaps matching TRBD1 (6 bases). This CDR3 contains 16 residues. Germline V gene data show CDR1 as MNHNY and CDR2 as SVGAGI (reference sequence). V lost 4 bases and J lost 2, with 15 bases in between. The CDR3 region is CASSSRTVIGNQPQHF. DNA of the CDR3: TGTGCCAGCAGTTCGCGGACAGTAATAGGCAATCAGCCCCAGCATTTT.

With respect to this clone: Relative to the germline gene, one junction end is altered; a read error may explain this. This sequence joins TRBV7-7 and TRBJ2-5, with 7 bases matching TRBD1. Per the germline V gene, CDR1 is SSHAT and CDR2 is FNYEAQ (reference sequence). The CDR3 extends over 15 amino acids. CDR3 amino acids: CASSLETGYQETQYF. The CDR3 bases are TGTGCTAGCAGCTTGGAGACAGGGTACCAAGAGACCCAGTACTTC.